This TCR beta chain originates from a study of cytomegalovirus exposure and HLA in healthy donors. Study-level findings and limits: Later work found that TCR association rates differed between HLA loci; DRB1 had the most and HLA-C the fewest. Some TCR beta chains (roughly 150 of them) were listed as cytomegalovirus-associated. In a later analysis, V- and J-gene trimming of beta chains associated with a DCLRE1C missense variant, replicated independently.

Remarks on this clone: Its antigen is unknown.

The PCR employed 60 Vbeta primers together with 13 Jbeta primers. Only in-frame clones appear in the TCRdb table, and some are missing; sequencing was by immunoSEQ multiplex PCR. The repertoire includes roughly 300,000 clones, 75% to 90% of them detected once, and around 4% sits in the top ten. The CDR3 totals 16 residues. V lost 3 bases to trimming and J lost 4 bases; unmatched junction nucleotides: 11. Germline CDR1 MNHEY, CDR2 SMNVEV (reference sequence). The sequenced sample consisted of PBMCs. The receptor's source is a man in his forties in good health and CMV-seropositive. V is TRBV27 and J is TRBJ2-7, with TRBD2 matching over 8 bases. CDR3 loop: CASSFLRSGGKYEQYF. The CDR3, as DNA: TGTGCCAGCAGTTTTCTAAGGAGCGGGGGAAAATACGAGCAGTACTTC.